The next 24 T cell receptor beta chains were all read from a single sample in a study of T cell changes during pregnancy in multiple sclerosis. The protocol was immunoSEQ multiplex PCR, while the TCRdb copy is restricted to in-frame clones and leaves out a portion. The table includes tens of thousands of clones, about 91% detected once. This specimen was CD4+ T cells from peripheral blood mononuclear cells, taken in the second trimester of pregnancy. All receptors derive from a female donor in good health, enrolled as a control in a pregnancy study.

The chain employs TRBV9 and TRBJ1-2; D remains unclear. V lost 0 bases, J lost 8 bases, and 14 bases lay in between. Germline lookup yields CDR1 SGDLS and CDR2 YYNGEE. The CDR3 has 14 residues. The CDR3 is CASSVAGSPRGYTF. CDR3 nucleotides: TGTGCCAGCAGCGTAGCTGGGTCGCCGCGGGGCTACACCTTC.

This clone was detected once. The rearrangement joins TRBV28 to TRBJ1-5, with 7 nucleotides matching TRBD1. Germline-derived CDR1 and CDR2 are MDHEN and SYDVKM. V trimming: 6 bases; J trimming: 6 bases; junction bases outside the gene matches: 11. The CDR3 has 15 amino acids. The chain's CDR3 is CASRPGTAVGQPQHF. CDR3 sequence (DNA): TGTGCCAGCAGGCCTGGGACAGCGGTCGGTCAGCCCCAGCATTTT.

The rearrangement uses TRBV5-1 and TRBJ2-7, with TRBD1 as a possible D gene (5 bases). The V and J ends lost 0 bases and 3 bases respectively, with 19 bases between them. Germline V gene lookup returns CDR1 SGHRS and CDR2 YFSETQ. The CDR3 spans 17 residues. The CDR3 loop reads CASSLGFDLTASYEQYF. CDR3 sequence (DNA): TGCGCCAGCAGCTTGGGATTCGACTTGACAGCCAGCTACGAGCAGTACTTC. The entire variable domain, with the rest obtained from reference TRBV5-1 and TRBJ2-7, is as follows: KAGVTQTPRYLIKTRGQQVTLSCSPISGHRSVSWYQQTPGQGLQFLFEYFSETQRNKGNFPGRFSGRQFSNSRSEMNVSTLELGDSALYLCASSLGFDLTASYEQYFGPGTRLTVT.

V gene TRBV11-2 combines with J gene TRBJ1-6; TRBD1 might be the D (6 bases). CDR1 SGHAT and CDR2 FQNNGV come from the germline V gene. Trimming shortened V by 4 bases and J by 4 bases, and 23 bases separated the two germline ends. The CDR3 contains 19 residues. The CDR3 DNA reads as TGTGCCAGCAGCTGGCAACTCGCCCGGGGGGCAGGGTATAATTCACCCCTCCACTTT. It is translated as CASSWQLARGAGYNSPLHF.

The chain is built from TRBV18 and TRBJ1-1; 7 bases agree with TRBD1. Germline trimming cut 5 bases from V and 5 bases from J; bases unmatched to any gene: 11. CDR1 and CDR2 (germline): KGHSH, LQKENI. The CDR3 extends over 15 amino acids. CDR3 sequence reads: CASSIGTVRWTEAFF. The CDR3 DNA reads as TGTGCCAGCTCAATAGGGACAGTCCGGTGGACTGAAGCTTTCTTT.

The V call is TRBV5-1, the J call TRBJ1-3; D may be TRBD1 (6 bases). The CDR3 has 14 residues. CDR1 and CDR2 (germline): SGHRS, YFSETQ. Between the trimmed V and J ends, which lost 4 bases and 4 bases, there was a span of 12 bases. The CDR3 sequence: CASSLQGSGNTIYF. CDR3 nucleotide sequence: TGCGCCAGCAGCCTACAGGGATCCGGAAACACCATATATTTT.

This clone was seen a few times. V usage is TRBV2 and J usage is TRBJ1-5; TRBD1 matches 8 bases. Germline V gene lookup returns CDR1 SNHLY and CDR2 FYNNEI. CDR3 size: 14 residues. The trim removed 6 bases at V and 2 bases at J, leaving 3 bases unmatched. The DNA for the CDR3 is TGTGCCAGCAGCGTACAGGGGGGCAATCAGCCCCAGCATTTT. Translating gives CASSVQGGNQPQHF.

This chain joins TRBV28 and TRBJ2-7; maybe TRBD2 (6 bases). With 6 bases removed from V and 6 bases from J, the gap between germline ends came to 18 bases. Germline loops: CDR1 MDHEN, CDR2 SYDVKM. The CDR3 covers 14 residues. CDR3 sequence: CASSLPGTGREQYF. CDR3 in DNA: TGTGCCAGCAGCCTACCCGGGACTGGCCGCGAGCAGTACTTC.

This chain connects TRBV6-5 to TRBJ1-5, with TRBD1 identical over 9 bases. With 4 bases clipped from V and 3 bases from J, the junction kept 7 bases outside the gene matches. The CDR3 has 16 residues. Germline CDR1 is MNHEY and CDR2 is SVGAGI. This chain's CDR3 is CASSSIRQGDNQPQHF. DNA for the CDR3: TGTGCCAGCAGTTCCATACGACAGGGGGACAATCAGCCCCAGCATTTT.

This clone was seen once. The chain recombines TRBV29-1 with TRBJ2-7; 10 nucleotides match TRBD1. Germline-derived CDR1 and CDR2 are SQVTM and ANQGSEA. Losses at the gene ends were 6 bases for V and 2 bases for J; bases not matched to a gene: 10. The CDR3 totals 15 residues. CDR3 loop: CSVSTGTGATYEQYF. CDR3 sequence (DNA): TGCAGCGTCTCGACCGGGACAGGGGCCACCTACGAGCAGTACTTC.

The rearrangement links TRBV6-5 to TRBJ2-2; 12 bases match TRBD1. The V gene's germline CDR1 is MNHEY and CDR2 SVGAGI. The CDR3 is 16 amino acids. V lost 4 bases, J lost 5 bases, and 5 bases stayed unmatched. CDR3 sequence: CASSWGQGARTGELFF. The CDR3 nucleotides read TGTGCCAGCAGTTGGGGACAGGGGGCCCGAACCGGGGAGCTGTTTTTT.

The chain couples TRBV15 to TRBJ2-1, with TRBD2 matching over 11 bases. Trimming took 0 bases from V and 15 from J; bases not matched to a gene: 10. The germline CDR1 and CDR2 sequences are LNHNV and YYDKDF (reference sequence). The CDR3 length is 15 residues. The CDR3 here is CATSRDSGGAEGLFF. DNA for the CDR3: TGTGCCACCAGCAGAGATAGCGGGGGGGCCGAAGGTCTGTTCTTC.

The rearrangement joins TRBV18 to TRBJ1-6; weak D call: TRBD1 (5 bases). There are 16 residues in the CDR3. V lost 3 bases to trimming and J lost 11 bases, with 20 bases between them. CDR1 and CDR2 (germline): KGHSH, LQKENI. The DNA for the CDR3 is TGTGCCAGCTCACCGCGAGCAGGGCAAAGTGACCCACCCCTCCACTTT. This encodes CASSPRAGQSDPPLHF. Based on the CDR3 plus reference TRBV18 and TRBJ1-6, the full variable domain is NAGVMQNPRHLVRRRGQEARLRCSPMKGHSHVYWYRQLPEEGLKFMVYLQKENIIDESGMPKERFSAEFPKEGPSILRIQQVVRGDSAAYFCASSPRAGQSDPPLHFGNGTRLTVT.

The chain links TRBV11-2 to TRBJ2-1, with 13 nucleotides matching TRBD2. CDR3 size: 14 residues. V shed 2 bases and J 10 bases; nucleotides not matched to a gene: 2. CDR1 SGHAT and CDR2 FQNNGV come from the germline V gene. The CDR3 loop reads CASSLRLAGGEQFF. In nucleotides, the CDR3 is TGTGCCAGCAGCTTAAGACTAGCGGGAGGAGAGCAGTTCTTC.

This chain connects TRBV5-4 to TRBJ1-6; D might be TRBD1 (6 bases). CDR3 size: 15 residues. The germline V and J ends were trimmed by 4 bases and 9 bases, with 17 bases remaining between them. Germline CDR1 is SGHNT and CDR2 is YYREEE (reference sequence). The DNA of the CDR3 is TGTGCCAGCAGCGCCGGATTTGGGACACTTTCACCCCTCCACTTT. Amino acids: CASSAGFGTLSPLHF. Supplemented by reference TRBV5-4 and TRBJ1-6, the full variable domain reads ETGVTQSPTHLIKTRGQQVTLRCSSQSGHNTVSWYQQALGQGPQFIFQYYREEENGRGNFPPRFSGLQFPNYSSELNVNALELDDSALYLCASSAGFGTLSPLHFGNGTRLTVT.

The chain recombines TRBV18 with TRBJ2-1; 7 bases are shared with TRBD2. In germline, CDR1 is KGHSH, CDR2 LQKENI. This CDR3 has 16 amino acids. The junction had 8 bases not matched to a gene; V was cut back by 4 bases and J by 2 bases. The CDR3 DNA sequence: TGTGCCAGCTCACTCGTAGCGGGTACGACCTACAATGAGCAGTTCTTC. It codes for CASSLVAGTTYNEQFF.

The V gene is TRBV7-3, the J gene TRBJ2-2; possible D gene TRBD1, 5 bases. Per germline, CDR1 SGHTA and CDR2 FQGTGA. V was cut by 0 bases and J by 0 bases, with 8 bases left in between. The CDR3 has 16 amino acids. Here the CDR3 reads CASSLTTVANTGELFF. For the CDR3, the DNA is TGTGCCAGCAGCTTAACGACAGTTGCGAACACCGGGGAGCTGTTTTTT.

This clone was recorded only once. The chain couples TRBV7-2 to TRBJ2-7; a possible D gene is TRBD1 (6 bases). Per germline, CDR1 SGHTA and CDR2 FQGNSA. The germline V and J ends were trimmed by 6 bases and 0 bases, with 15 bases remaining between them. CDR3 length equals 15 residues. CDR3 protein: CASRSQGPSSYEQYF. The DNA for the CDR3 is TGTGCCAGCAGGAGCCAGGGGCCTAGCTCCTACGAGCAGTACTTC.

The rearrangement links TRBV9 to TRBJ1-6; TRBD1 matches 9 bases. Germline-derived CDR1 and CDR2 are SGDLS and YYNGEE. CDR3 size: 16 residues. Trimming at V came to 7 bases and at J to 4 bases, leaving 9 bases not matched to a gene. The CDR3: CASLITGGQYNSPLHF. CDR3 nucleotides: TGTGCCAGCCTTATCACAGGGGGCCAATATAATTCACCCCTCCACTTT.

The rearrangement joins TRBV5-1 to TRBJ2-5; D may be TRBD2 (6 bases). The germline CDR1 and CDR2 sequences are SGHRS and YFSETQ. The CDR3 loop spans 17 amino acids. V shed 0 bases and J shed 4 bases, with 19 bases lying between them. The CDR3 sequence: CASSLASLAPVRETQYF. CDR3 DNA: TGCGCCAGCAGCTTGGCCTCACTAGCCCCAGTTCGAGAGACCCAGTACTTC.

There are a few counts of this clone. This chain uses TRBV4-3 with TRBJ1-4; possible D gene TRBD1, 5 bases. Per germline, CDR1 LGHNA and CDR2 YSLEER. Trimming left V 1 base short and J 8 bases short, with 17 bases between. This CDR3 has 16 amino acids. The CDR3 is CASSQVVSGLGEKLFF. For the CDR3, the DNA is TGCGCCAGCAGCCAAGTGGTTTCAGGGTTGGGAGAAAAACTGTTTTTT.

The rearrangement joins TRBV5-1 to TRBJ2-1; TRBD2 aligns across 7 bases. V shed 4 bases, J shed 10 bases, and the junction held 17 bases outside the gene matches. This CDR3 is built from 16 residues. In germline, CDR1 is SGHRS, CDR2 YFSETQ. CDR3 residues: CASSLSAGRGYGEQFF. DNA for the CDR3: TGCGCCAGCAGCCTTTCGGCGGGGCGGGGGTACGGGGAGCAGTTCTTC. Full variable domain (missing parts from reference TRBV5-1 and TRBJ2-1): KAGVTQTPRYLIKTRGQQVTLSCSPISGHRSVSWYQQTPGQGLQFLFEYFSETQRNKGNFPGRFSGRQFSNSRSEMNVSTLELGDSALYLCASSLSAGRGYGEQFFGPGTRLTVL.

This clone was observed a single time. This sequence joins TRBV6-5 and TRBJ1-2, with D possibly matching TRBD1 (6 bases). Germline CDR1 MNHEY, CDR2 SVGAGI. The CDR3 is 15 residues long. V lost 6 bases, J lost 0 bases, and 14 bases lay in between. In DNA, the CDR3 is TGTGCCAGCAGCCCTTCAGGGGCGTCTAACTATGGCTACACCTTC. The encoded protein is CASSPSGASNYGYTF.

The rearrangement joins TRBV6-5 to TRBJ1-1, with TRBD1 matching 7 bases. Germline V gene lookup returns CDR1 MNHEY and CDR2 SVGAGI. Germline trimming cut 6 bases from V and 10 bases from J; bases unmatched to any gene: 11. The CDR3 consists of 13 residues. The CDR3 loop is CASSQGQRSGAFF. In DNA form, the CDR3 reads TGTGCCAGCAGCCAGGGACAGCGGTCGGGAGCTTTCTTT.